This record looks at one TCR beta chain sequence and its context. This specimen comes from a study of blood T cell repertoires in COVID-19. Turning to the study itself: Acute and convalescent COVID-19 samples came from the United States, Italy and Spain. From T cells, B-cell-depleted T cells, or PBMCs came the material, which was cDNA or gDNA.

In the authors' methods: Quantification of nucleated cells was approximated via reference gene primer amplification. The data were produced by immunoSEQ multiplex PCR, yet TCRdb's version contains in-frame clones alone and is incomplete. That table supplies the V and J calls and clone size; D and trimming were determined from the DNA. The repertoire includes some 400,000 clones, about 80% of them detected once, and more than 0.85% sits in the top ten. The CDR3 has 15 residues. Germline V lookup: CDR1 LGHDT, CDR2 YNNKEL (reference sequence). V lost 0 bases and J lost 11; bases outside the gene matches: 11.

This TCR came from a human donor with acute or convalescent COVID-19. The donor label of this sample is uncertain. This chain links TRBV3-1 (or the pseudogene TRBV3-2) with TRBJ2-7; TRBD1 agrees at 9 bases. Sequenced input: peripheral blood. CDR3 DNA: TGTGCCAGCAGCCAAGAAGCAGGGACAGGGTTCGGAAAGTACTTC. It specifies CASSQEAGTGFGKYF.